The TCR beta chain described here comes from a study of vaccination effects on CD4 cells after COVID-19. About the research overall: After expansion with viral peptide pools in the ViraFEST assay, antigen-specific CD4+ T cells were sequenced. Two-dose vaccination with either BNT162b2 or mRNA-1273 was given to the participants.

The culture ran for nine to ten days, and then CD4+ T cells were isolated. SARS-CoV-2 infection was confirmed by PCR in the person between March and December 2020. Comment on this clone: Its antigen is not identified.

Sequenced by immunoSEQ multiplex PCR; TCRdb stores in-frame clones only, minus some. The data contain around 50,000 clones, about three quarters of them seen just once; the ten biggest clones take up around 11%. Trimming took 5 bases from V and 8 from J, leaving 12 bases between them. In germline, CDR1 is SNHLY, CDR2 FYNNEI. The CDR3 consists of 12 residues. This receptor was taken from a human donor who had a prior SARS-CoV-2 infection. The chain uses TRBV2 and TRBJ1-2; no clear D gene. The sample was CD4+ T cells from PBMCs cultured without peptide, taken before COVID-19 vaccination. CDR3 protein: CASSTQLGGYTF. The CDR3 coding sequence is TGTGCCAGCAGTACCCAACTGGGGGGCTACACCTTC. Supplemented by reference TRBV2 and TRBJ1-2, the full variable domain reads EPEVTQTPSHQVTQMGQEVILRCVPISNHLYFYWYRQILGQKVEFLVSFYNNEISEKSEIFDDQFSVERPDGSNFTLKIRSTKLEDSAMYFCASSTQLGGYTFGSGTRLTVV.